This TCR beta chain was recorded in a study of blood T cell repertoires in COVID-19. At the level of the study: Sites across the United States, Italy and Spain contributed samples from acute and convalescent COVID-19.

Cohorts were determined from participant-reported clinical history. Exposed study participants had met a COVID-19 case within 2 weeks before entry. Using immunoSEQ multiplex PCR, the repertoire was profiled, and TCRdb retains in-frame clones only, with some absent. The sample records under 250,000 clones, 83% being singletons. From germline, CDR1 is SGHRS and CDR2 YFSETQ. Trimming cost V 2 bases and J 6 bases, with 10 bases left between them. CDR3 size: 13 residues. Sequencing was done on a sample of PBMCs or T cells enriched from blood (not recorded which). This sequence joins TRBV5-1 and TRBJ2-3, with a possible D match to TRBD2 (6 bases). The receptor's source is a woman in her 50s who had been exposed to COVID-19. The CDR3 region is CASSFTSGDTQYF. DNA for the CDR3: TGCGCCAGCAGCTTCACCAGCGGGGATACGCAGTATTTT.